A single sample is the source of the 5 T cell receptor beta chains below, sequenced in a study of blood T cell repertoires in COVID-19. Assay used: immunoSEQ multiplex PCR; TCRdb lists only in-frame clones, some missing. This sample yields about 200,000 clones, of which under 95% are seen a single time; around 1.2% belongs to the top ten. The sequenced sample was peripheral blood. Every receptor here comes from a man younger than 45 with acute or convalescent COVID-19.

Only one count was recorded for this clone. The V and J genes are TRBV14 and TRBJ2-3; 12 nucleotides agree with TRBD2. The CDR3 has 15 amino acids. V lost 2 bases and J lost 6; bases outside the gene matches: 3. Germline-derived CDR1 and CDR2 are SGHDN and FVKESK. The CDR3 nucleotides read TGTGCCAGCAGCCAATCGACTAGCGGGGGTGATACGCAGTATTTT. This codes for CASSQSTSGGDTQYF.

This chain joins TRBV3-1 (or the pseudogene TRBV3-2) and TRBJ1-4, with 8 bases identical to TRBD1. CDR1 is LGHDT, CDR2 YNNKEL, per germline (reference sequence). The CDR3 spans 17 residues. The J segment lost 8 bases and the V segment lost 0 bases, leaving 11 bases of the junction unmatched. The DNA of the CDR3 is TGTGCCAGCAGCCAAGAGAGGACAGGGCGGGTAGGAGAAAAACTGTTTTTT. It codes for CASSQERTGRVGEKLFF.

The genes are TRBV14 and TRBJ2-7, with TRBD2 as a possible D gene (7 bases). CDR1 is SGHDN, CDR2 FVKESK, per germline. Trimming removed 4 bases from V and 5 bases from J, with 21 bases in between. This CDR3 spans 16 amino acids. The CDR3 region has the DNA TGTGCCAGCAGCCCCTTGGGGGGGGCCAGTGAAAACGAGCAGTACTTC. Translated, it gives CASSPLGGASENEQYF. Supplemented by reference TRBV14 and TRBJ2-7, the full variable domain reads EAGVTQFPSHSVIEKGQTVTLRCDPISGHDNLYWYRRVMGKEIKFLLHFVKESKQDESGMPNNRFLAERTGGTYSTLKVQPAELEDSGVYFCASSPLGGASENEQYFGPGTRLTVT.

The DNA of the CDR3 is TGTGCCACCAGTGATTCGACAACAGGGGCTATTACCTACGAGCAGTACTTC. Translating gives CATSDSTTGAITYEQYF. V and J are TRBV24-1 and TRBJ2-7, with 7 nucleotides matching TRBD1. V trimming: 2 bases; J trimming: 2 bases; junction bases outside the gene matches: 11. This CDR3 region has 17 residues. Germline-derived CDR1 and CDR2 are KGHDR and SFDVKD.

The CDR3 loop is CAISGGTLTEAFF. The CDR3 DNA is TGTGCCATCAGTGGTGGGACTCTCACGGAAGCTTTCTTT. V and J are TRBV10-3 and TRBJ1-1; D might be TRBD1 (5 bases). CDR3 length: 13 residues. Germline CDR1 reads ENHRY; CDR2 reads SYGVKD. The V and J ends lost 4 bases and 8 bases respectively, with 14 bases between them.